This passage covers 8 T cell receptor beta chains from one sample sequenced in a study of T cells after posttransplantation cyclophosphamide. A marrow graft followed busulfan-fludarabine conditioning, with cyclophosphamide on days +3 and +4. TCRdb's copy holds only in-frame clones and misses some; the assay was immunoSEQ multiplex PCR. The sample shows under 25,000 clones, none of them appearing just once. Sequenced here: PBMCs, sampled after allogeneic stem cell transplant with posttransplant cyclophosphamide. These receptors originate from a young adult male patient who received an allogeneic stem cell transplant from a related donor, was CMV-positive, and had no GVHD. These T cells may partly come from the graft donor.

At least ten counts were recorded for this clone. This chain uses TRBV6-1 with TRBJ2-3; D not resolved. The germline gives CDR1 MNHNS, CDR2 SASEGT. The V end was cut by 4 bases, the J end by 4 bases, with 9 bases between. CDR3 size: 13 residues. The CDR3 sequence: CASSVTVADTQYF. CDR3 bases: TGTGCCAGCAGTGTTACAGTAGCAGATACGCAGTATTTT.

This clone was seen repeatedly, ten times or more. The chain uses TRBV5-1 and TRBJ1-2; D is possibly TRBD1 (5 bases). CDR3 size: 15 residues. The ends were cut back, 0 bases at V and 0 bases at J, with 9 bases in the middle. CDR1 and CDR2 (germline): SGHRS, YFSETQ. The CDR3 sequence is CASSLDYRSNYGYTF. The CDR3 DNA is TGCGCCAGCAGCTTGGATTACAGGTCTAACTATGGCTACACCTTC.

The sample holds many counts of this clone. The chain joins TRBV5-4 to TRBJ2-2; TRBD1 might be the D (6 bases). Germline V lookup: CDR1 SGHNT, CDR2 YYREEE (reference sequence). The CDR3 is 15 amino acids. V lost 4 bases, J lost 4 bases, and 14 bases lay in between. The CDR3 DNA reads as TGTGCCAGCAGCACCCGCAGGGGTCGCACCGGGGAGCTGTTTTTT. Residues: CASSTRRGRTGELFF.

This clone was found many times. This chain uses TRBV29-1 with TRBJ2-1; maybe TRBD1 (5 bases). CDR3 size: 14 residues. Germline CDR1 SQVTM, CDR2 ANQGSEA. V gave up 4 bases and J gave up 7 bases, with 17 bases separating them. CDR3: CSVGWAGWGNEQFF. Here the CDR3 DNA reads TGCAGCGTTGGTTGGGCAGGGTGGGGAAATGAGCAGTTCTTC.

Many counts were recorded for this clone. This chain uses TRBV19 with TRBJ2-1; D is unresolved. Looked up from germline, CDR1 is LNHDA and CDR2 is SQIVND (reference sequence). The CDR3 is 13 residues long. Between the trimmed V and J ends, which lost 4 bases and 5 bases, there was a span of 9 bases. The CDR3 region is CASSNTVDNEQFF. As DNA, the CDR3 is TGTGCCAGTAGTAACACAGTAGACAATGAGCAGTTCTTC.

This clone has ten or more counts. The chain has TRBV7-9 and TRBJ2-7; 9 bases align to TRBD1. Germline V lookup: CDR1 SEHNR, CDR2 FQNEAQ (reference sequence). V lost 4 bases to trimming and J lost 4 bases; unmatched junction nucleotides: 14. This CDR3 has 17 amino acids. The CDR3 bases are TGTGCCAGCAGCTCGTCCCGGGACAGGGCGGGGAAATACGAGCAGTACTTC. It is translated as CASSSSRDRAGKYEQYF.

This clone was counted ten times or more. V and J are TRBV5-6 and TRBJ1-1; D not certain. This CDR3 has 19 amino acids. V lost 5 bases and J lost 1, with 27 bases in between. In germline, CDR1 is SGHDT, CDR2 YYEEEE. Written as DNA, the CDR3 is TGTGCCAGCAGTATGACGCCGGGAACGGGAGTTTATACGAACACTGAAGCTTTCTTT. It specifies CASSMTPGTGVYTNTEAFF. The whole variable domain, remainder taken from reference TRBV5-6 and TRBJ1-1, is DAGVTQSPTHLIKTRGQQVTLRCSPKSGHDTVSWYQQALGQGPQFIFQYYEEEERQRGNFPDRFSGHQFPNYSSELNVNALLLGDSALYLCASSMTPGTGVYTNTEAFFGQGTRLTVV.

The sample holds many counts of this clone. This rearrangement joins TRBV28 to TRBJ1-1; possible D gene TRBD1, 6 bases. CDR3 length: 13 amino acids. The V end lost 7 bases, the J end lost 6 bases, and 15 bases lay between the germline ends. CDR1 is MDHEN, CDR2 SYDVKM, per germline. For the CDR3, the DNA is TGTGCCAGCAAGACATTGGGGGCCCCTGAAGCTTTCTTT. It is translated as CASKTLGAPEAFF.